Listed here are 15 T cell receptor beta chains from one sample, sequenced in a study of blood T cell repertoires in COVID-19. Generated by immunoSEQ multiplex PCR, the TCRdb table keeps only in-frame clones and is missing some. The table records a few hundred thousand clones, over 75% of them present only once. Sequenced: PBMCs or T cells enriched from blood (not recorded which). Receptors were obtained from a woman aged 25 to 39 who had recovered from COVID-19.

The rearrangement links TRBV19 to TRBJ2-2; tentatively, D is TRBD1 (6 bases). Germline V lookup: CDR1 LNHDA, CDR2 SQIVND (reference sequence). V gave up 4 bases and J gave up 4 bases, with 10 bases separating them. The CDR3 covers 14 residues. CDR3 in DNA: TGTGCCAGTAGTACAGGGGCGGCCACCGGGGAGCTGTTTTTT. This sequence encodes CASSTGAATGELFF.

The CDR3 here is CASSVVTGGLGETQYF. The CDR3 nucleotides read TGTGCCAGCAGCGTAGTTACAGGGGGGTTGGGAGAGACCCAGTACTTC. This chain links TRBV9 with TRBJ2-5; 8 bases line up with TRBD1. CDR1 is SGDLS and CDR2 is YYNGEE in the germline V gene. V shed 0 bases, J shed 4 bases, and the junction held 8 bases outside the gene matches. The CDR3 is made up of 16 amino acids.

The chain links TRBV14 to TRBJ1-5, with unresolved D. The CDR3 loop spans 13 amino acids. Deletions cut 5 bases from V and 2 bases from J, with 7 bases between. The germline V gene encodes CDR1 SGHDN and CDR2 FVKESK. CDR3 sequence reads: CASSEERNQPQHF. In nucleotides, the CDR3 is TGTGCCAGCAGCGAGGAGCGCAATCAGCCCCAGCATTTT.

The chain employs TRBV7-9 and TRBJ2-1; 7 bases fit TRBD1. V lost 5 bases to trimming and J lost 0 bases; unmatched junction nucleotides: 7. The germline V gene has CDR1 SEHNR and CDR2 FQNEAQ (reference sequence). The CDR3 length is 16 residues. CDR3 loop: CASSPRDSSSYNEQFF. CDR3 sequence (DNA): TGTGCCAGCAGCCCAAGGGACAGCAGCTCCTACAATGAGCAGTTCTTC.

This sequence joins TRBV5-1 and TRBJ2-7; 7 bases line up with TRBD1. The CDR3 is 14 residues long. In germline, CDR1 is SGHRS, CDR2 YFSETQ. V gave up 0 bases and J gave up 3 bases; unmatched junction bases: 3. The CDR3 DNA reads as TGCGCCAGCAGCTTGGAGGGACAGAACTACGAGCAGTACTTC. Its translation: CASSLEGQNYEQYF.

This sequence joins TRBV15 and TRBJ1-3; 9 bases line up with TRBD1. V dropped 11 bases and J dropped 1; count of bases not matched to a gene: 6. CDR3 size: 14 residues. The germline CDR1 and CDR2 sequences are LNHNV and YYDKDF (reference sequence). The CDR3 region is CAARTGESGNTIYF. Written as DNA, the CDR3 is TGTGCCGCTAGGACAGGGGAGTCTGGAAACACCATATATTTT.

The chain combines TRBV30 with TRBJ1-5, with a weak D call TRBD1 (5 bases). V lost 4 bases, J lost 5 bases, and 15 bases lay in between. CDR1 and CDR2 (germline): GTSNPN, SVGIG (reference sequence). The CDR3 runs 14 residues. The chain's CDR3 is CAWKGANEDQPQHF. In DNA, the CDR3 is TGTGCCTGGAAAGGGGCAAATGAGGATCAGCCCCAGCATTTT.

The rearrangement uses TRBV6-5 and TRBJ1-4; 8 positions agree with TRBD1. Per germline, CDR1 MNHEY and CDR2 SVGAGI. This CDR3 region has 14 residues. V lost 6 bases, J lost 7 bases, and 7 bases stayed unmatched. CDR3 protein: CASRKTGVREKLFF. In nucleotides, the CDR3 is TGTGCCAGCAGAAAGACAGGGGTTCGTGAAAAACTGTTTTTT.

Here the CDR3 DNA reads TGTGCCAGCAGTTTAATTGCGGGAATGAACACTGAAGCTTTCTTT. Translating gives CASSLIAGMNTEAFF. The rearrangement joins TRBV28 to TRBJ1-1; D remains unclear. Trimming pared 2 bases from V and 0 bases from J, leaving 10 bases between. This CDR3 is built from 15 residues. CDR1 is MDHEN and CDR2 is SYDVKM in the germline V gene.

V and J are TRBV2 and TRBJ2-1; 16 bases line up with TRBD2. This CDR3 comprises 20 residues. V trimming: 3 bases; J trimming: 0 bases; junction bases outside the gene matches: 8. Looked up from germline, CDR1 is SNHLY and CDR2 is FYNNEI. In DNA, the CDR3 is TGTGCCAGCAGTGAGAGGACCGGGACTAGCGGGGGGGACTCCTACAATGAGCAGTTCTTC. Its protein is CASSERTGTSGGDSYNEQFF.

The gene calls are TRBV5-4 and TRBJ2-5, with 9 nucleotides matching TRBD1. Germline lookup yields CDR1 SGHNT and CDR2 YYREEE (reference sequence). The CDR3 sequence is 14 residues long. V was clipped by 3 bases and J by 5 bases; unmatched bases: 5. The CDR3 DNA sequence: TGTGCCAGCAGCTCAACAGGGGGCTACGAGACCCAGTACTTC. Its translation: CASSSTGGYETQYF.

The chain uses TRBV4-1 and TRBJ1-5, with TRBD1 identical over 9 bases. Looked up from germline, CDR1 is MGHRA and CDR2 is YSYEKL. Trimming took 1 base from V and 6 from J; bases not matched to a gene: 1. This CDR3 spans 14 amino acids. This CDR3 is CASSQVTGGQPQHF. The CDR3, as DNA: TGCGCCAGCAGCCAAGTGACAGGGGGTCAGCCCCAGCATTTT.

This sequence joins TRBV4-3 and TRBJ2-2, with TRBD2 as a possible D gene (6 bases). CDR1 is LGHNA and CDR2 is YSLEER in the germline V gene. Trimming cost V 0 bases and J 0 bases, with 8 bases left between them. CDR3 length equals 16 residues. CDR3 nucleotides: TGCGCCAGCAGCCAAGAAGGCGGGGCGAACACCGGGGAGCTGTTTTTT. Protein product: CASSQEGGANTGELFF.

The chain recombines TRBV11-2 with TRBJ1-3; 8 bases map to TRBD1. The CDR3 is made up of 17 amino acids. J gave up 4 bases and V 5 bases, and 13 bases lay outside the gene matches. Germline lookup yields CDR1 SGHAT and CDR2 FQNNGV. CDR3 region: CASSPSVGDRRGNTIYF. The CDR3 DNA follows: TGTGCCAGCAGCCCAAGCGTGGGGGACAGGCGAGGAAACACCATATATTTT. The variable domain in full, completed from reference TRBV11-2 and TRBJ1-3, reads EAGVAQSPRYKIIEKRQSVAFWCNPISGHATLYWYQQILGQGPKLLIQFQNNGVVDDSQLPKDRFSAERLKGVDSTLKIQPAKLEDSAVYLCASSPSVGDRRGNTIYFGEGSWLTVV.

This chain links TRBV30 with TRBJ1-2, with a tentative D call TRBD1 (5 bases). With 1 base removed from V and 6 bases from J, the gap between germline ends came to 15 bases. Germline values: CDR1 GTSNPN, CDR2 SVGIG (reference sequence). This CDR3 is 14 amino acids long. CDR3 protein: CAWSGTGARDGYTF. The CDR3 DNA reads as TGTGCCTGGAGTGGAACAGGCGCCAGAGATGGCTACACCTTC.